The sample holds a few counts of the clone carrying this T cell receptor (beta chain). Its antigen is unidentified. This sample is drawn from a study of persistence of HIV-infected CD4 T cells. This was the immunoSEQ version 4 assay in survey mode. Assay used: immunoSEQ multiplex PCR; TCRdb lists only in-frame clones, some missing. The table has 25,000 to 35,000 clones, roughly four fifths seen once. The germline V gene has CDR1 KGHSH and CDR2 LQKENI. This CDR3 is 16 amino acids long. V shed 6 bases, J shed 5 bases, and the junction held 15 bases outside the gene matches. Stimulation used approximately 9.6 ug/mL lysate from CMV-infected fibroblasts. CD40L/CD69 double-negative CD45RO-high memory CD4+ T cells were collected. These HIV-1-infected adults initiated suppressive ART in chronic infection. CD8-depleted PBMCs were stimulated roughly 17 hours with anti-CD28/CD49d costimulation, CD40-blocking antibody and enfuvirtide.

The receptor was isolated from an adult man with HIV who was CMV-seropositive. Sequencing used CD4+ T cells sorted from PBMCs after approximately 20-hour stimulation, obtained from a patient who received antiretroviral therapy. This sequence joins TRBV18 and TRBJ2-7; TRBD1 aligns across 8 bases. The CDR3 coding sequence is TGTGCCAGCTCTCCTGGTATGACGACAGGGGTAGACGAGCAGTACTTC. Protein product: CASSPGMTTGVDEQYF.